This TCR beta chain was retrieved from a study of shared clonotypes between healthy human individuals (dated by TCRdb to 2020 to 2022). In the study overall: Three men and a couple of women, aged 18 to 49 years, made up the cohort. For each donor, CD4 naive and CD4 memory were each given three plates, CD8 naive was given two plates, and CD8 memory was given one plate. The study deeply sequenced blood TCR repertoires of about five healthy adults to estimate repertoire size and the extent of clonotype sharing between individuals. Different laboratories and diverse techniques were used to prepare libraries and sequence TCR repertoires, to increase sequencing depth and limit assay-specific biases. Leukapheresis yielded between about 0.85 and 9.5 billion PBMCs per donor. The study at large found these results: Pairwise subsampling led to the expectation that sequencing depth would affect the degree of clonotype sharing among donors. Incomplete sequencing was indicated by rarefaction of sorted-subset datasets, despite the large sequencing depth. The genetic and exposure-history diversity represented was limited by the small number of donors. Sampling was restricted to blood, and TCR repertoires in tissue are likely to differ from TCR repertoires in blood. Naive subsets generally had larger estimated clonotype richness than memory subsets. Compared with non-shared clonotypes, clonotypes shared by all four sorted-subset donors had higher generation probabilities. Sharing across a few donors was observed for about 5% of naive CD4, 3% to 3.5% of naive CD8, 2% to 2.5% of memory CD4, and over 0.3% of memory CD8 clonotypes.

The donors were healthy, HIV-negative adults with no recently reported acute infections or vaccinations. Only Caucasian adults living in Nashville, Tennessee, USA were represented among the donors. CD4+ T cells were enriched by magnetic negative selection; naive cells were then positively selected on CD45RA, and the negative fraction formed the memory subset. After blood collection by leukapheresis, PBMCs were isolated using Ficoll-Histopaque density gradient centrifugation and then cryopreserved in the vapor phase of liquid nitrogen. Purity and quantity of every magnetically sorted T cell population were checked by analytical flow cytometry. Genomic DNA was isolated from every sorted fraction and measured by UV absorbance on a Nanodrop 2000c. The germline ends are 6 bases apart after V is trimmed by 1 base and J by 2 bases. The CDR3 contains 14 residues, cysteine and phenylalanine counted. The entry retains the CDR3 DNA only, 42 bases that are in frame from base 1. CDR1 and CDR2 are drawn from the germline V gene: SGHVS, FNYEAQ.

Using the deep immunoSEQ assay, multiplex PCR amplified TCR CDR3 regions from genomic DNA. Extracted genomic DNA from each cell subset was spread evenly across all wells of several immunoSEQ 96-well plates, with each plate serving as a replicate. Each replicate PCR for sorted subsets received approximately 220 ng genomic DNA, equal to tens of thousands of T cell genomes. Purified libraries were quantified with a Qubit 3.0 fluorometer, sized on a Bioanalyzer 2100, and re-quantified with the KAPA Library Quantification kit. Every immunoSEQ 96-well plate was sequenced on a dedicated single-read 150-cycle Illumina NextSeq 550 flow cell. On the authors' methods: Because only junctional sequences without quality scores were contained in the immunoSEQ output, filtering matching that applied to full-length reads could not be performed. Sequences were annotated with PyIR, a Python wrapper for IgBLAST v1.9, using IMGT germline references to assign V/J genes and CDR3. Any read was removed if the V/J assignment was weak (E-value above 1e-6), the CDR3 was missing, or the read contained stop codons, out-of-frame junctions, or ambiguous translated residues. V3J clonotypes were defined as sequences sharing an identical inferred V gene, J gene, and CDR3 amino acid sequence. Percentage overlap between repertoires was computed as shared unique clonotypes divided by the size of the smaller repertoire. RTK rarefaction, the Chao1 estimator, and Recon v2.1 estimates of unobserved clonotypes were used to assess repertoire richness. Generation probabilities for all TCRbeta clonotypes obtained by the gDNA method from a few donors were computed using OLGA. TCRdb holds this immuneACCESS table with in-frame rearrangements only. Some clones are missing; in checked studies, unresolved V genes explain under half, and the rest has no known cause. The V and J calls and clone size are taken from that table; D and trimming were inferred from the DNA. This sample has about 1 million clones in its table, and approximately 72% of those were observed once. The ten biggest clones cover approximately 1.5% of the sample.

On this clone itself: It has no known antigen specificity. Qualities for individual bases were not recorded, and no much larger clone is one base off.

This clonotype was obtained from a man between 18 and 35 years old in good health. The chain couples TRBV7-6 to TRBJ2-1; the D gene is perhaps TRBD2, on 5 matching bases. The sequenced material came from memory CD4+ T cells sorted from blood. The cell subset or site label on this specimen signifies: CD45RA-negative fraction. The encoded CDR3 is CASSLVGAYNEQFF. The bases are TGTGCCAGCAGCTTAGTCGGGGCCTACAATGAGCAGTTCTTC.